This T cell receptor (beta chain) was observed in a study of blood T cells in healthy people across ages. Turning to the study itself: When template switching was applied, about one barcoded beta molecule was captured per two T cells.

Primed by a sample-barcoded 5' primer and a J-beta primer mix, a second PCR proceeded for 7 to 11 cycles. TCRdb independently ran MiXCR on the 5' RACE reads; one entry per CDR3 protein. Altogether 1.5 million or so distinct CDR3 sequences are present, under 55% being singletons, with the ten largest covering about 4.1%. The V gene's germline CDR1 is DFQATT and CDR2 SNEGSKA (reference sequence). This CDR3 is built from 14 residues. V lost 7 bases to trimming and J lost 1 base; unmatched junction nucleotides: 6. In the case of this clonotype: The antigen remains undetermined.

Study-wide findings and caveats: A roughly linear fall in TCR beta diversity per million T cells was seen with increasing age. Changes seen in expanded clonotypes were possibly confounded by donor CMV status left unknown. Naive T cell percentage by flow cytometry tracked strongly with beta diversity.

This clonotype was obtained from a woman under 30 in good health. Sample: blood. The rearrangement links TRBV20-1 to TRBJ2-2; 7 bases align to TRBD2. The CDR3 is CSGAGDLNTGELFF. As DNA, the CDR3 is TGCAGTGGGGCGGGAGACTTGAACACCGGGGAGCTGTTTTTT.